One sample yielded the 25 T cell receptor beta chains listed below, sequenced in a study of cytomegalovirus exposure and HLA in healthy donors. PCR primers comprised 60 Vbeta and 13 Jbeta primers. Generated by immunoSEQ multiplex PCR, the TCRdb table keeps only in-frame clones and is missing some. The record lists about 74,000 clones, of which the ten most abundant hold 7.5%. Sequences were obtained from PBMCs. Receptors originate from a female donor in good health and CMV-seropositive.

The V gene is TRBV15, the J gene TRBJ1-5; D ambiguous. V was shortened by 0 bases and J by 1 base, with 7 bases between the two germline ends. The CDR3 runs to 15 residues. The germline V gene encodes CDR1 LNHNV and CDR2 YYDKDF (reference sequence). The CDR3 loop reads CATSRDGPSNQPQHF. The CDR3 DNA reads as TGTGCCACCAGCAGAGATGGCCCGAGCAATCAGCCCCAGCATTTT.

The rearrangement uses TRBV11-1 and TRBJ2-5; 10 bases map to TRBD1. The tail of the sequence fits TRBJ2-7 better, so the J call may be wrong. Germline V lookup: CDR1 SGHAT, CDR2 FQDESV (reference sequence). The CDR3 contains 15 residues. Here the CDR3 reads CASSLVGTGAYEQYF. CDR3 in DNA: TGTGCCAGCAGCTTAGTTGGGACAGGGGCCTACGAGCAGTACTTC.

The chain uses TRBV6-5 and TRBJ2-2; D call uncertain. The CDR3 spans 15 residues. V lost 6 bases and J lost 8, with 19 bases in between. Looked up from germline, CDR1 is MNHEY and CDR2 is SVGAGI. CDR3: CASSPVSSPLGELFF. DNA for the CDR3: TGTGCCAGCAGCCCAGTGTCCTCCCCGTTGGGGGAGCTGTTTTTT.

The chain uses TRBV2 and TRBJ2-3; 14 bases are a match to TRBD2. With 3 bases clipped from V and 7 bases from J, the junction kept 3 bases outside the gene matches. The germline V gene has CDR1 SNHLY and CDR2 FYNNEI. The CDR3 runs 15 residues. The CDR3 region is CASSETSGRAYTQYF. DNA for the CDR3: TGTGCCAGCAGTGAGACTAGCGGGAGGGCCTATACGCAGTATTTT.

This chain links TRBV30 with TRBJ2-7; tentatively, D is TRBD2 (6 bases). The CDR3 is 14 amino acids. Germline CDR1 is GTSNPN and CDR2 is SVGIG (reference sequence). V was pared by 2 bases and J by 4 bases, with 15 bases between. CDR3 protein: CAWSIGGARYEQYF. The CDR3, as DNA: TGTGCCTGGAGTATCGGGGGAGCACGATACGAGCAGTACTTC.

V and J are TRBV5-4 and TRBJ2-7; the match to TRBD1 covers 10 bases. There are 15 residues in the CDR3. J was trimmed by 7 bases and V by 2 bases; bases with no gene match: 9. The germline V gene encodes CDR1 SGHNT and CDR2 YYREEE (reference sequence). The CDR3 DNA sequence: TGTGCCAGCAGCTTCTACCGGGACAGGGGCAGGGAGCAGTACTTC. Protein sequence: CASSFYRDRGREQYF.

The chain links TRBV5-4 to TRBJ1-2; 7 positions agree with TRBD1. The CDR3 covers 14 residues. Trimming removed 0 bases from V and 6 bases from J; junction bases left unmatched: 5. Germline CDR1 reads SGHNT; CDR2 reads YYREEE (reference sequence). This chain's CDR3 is CASSLVQGDHGYTF. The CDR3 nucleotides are TGTGCCAGCAGCTTGGTTCAGGGGGACCATGGCTACACCTTC.

The DNA of the CDR3 is TGTGCCAGCACCTTGTACTCTGGGGCCAACGTCCTGACTTTC. Encoded protein: CASTLYSGANVLTF. This rearrangement joins TRBV27 to TRBJ2-6, with D unclear. The CDR3 has 14 residues. Trimming removed 7 bases from V and 0 bases from J, with 7 bases in between. Germline assignment: CDR1 MNHEY and CDR2 SMNVEV (reference sequence). The full variable domain, completed using reference TRBV27 and TRBJ2-6, is EAQVTQNPRYLITVTGKKLTVTCSQNMNHEYMSWYRQDPGLGLRQIYYSMNVEVTDKGDVPEGYKVSRKEKRNFPLILESPSPNQTSLYFCASTLYSGANVLTFGAGSRLTVL.

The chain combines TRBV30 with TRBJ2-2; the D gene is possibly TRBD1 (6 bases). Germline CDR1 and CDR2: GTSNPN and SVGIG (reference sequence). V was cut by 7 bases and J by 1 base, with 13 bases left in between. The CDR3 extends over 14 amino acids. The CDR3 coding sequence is TGTGCCTCTCCCCGGGACAAGAACACCGGGGAGCTGTTTTTT. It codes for CASPRDKNTGELFF.

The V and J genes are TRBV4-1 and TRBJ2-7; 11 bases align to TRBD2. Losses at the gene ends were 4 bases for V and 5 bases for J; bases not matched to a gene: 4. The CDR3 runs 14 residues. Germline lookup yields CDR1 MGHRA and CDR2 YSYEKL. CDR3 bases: TGCGCCAGCAGCCCGGAGGGACTAGCGGACGAGCAGTACTTC. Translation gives CASSPEGLADEQYF.

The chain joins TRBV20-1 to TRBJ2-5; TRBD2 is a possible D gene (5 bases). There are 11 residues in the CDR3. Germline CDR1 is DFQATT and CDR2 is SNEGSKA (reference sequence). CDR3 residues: CSERAEETQYF. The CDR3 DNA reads TGCAGCGAGAGGGCGGAAGAGACCCAGTACTTC.

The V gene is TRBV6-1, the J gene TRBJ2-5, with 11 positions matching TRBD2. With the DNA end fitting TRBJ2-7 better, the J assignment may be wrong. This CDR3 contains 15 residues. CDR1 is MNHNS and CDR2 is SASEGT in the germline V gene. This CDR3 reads CASGGLAVPSYEQYF. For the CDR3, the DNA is TGTGCCAGCGGGGGACTAGCGGTACCCTCCTACGAGCAGTACTTC.

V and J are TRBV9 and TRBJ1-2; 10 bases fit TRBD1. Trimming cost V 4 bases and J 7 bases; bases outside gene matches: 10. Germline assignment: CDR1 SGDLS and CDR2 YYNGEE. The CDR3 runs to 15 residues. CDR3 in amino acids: CASSQTRTGGIGYTF. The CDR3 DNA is TGTGCCAGCAGCCAAACCCGGACAGGGGGTATTGGCTACACCTTC.

The CDR3 bases are TGTGCCAGCAGCCAGGTTGGGCGACCCACAGATACGCAGTATTTT. It specifies CASSQVGRPTDTQYF. The V call is TRBV9, the J call TRBJ2-3; no clear D. CDR1 and CDR2 (germline): SGDLS, YYNGEE. CDR3 length equals 15 residues. V was cut by 4 bases and J by 2 bases, with 14 bases left in between.

For the CDR3, the DNA is TGTGCCAGCAGTTCCCGGGACAGGGTTGGGTATGGCTACACCTTC. It translates to CASSSRDRVGYGYTF. The rearrangement links TRBV27 to TRBJ1-2, with 9 bases fitting TRBD1. The CDR3 consists of 15 residues. Trimming removed 4 bases from V and 5 bases from J; junction bases left unmatched: 8. The germline V gene has CDR1 MNHEY and CDR2 SMNVEV (reference sequence).

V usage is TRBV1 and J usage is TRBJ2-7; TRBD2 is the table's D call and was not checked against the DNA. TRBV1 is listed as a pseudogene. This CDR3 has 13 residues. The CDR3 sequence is CTSSRSPFYEQYF. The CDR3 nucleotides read TGCACCAGCAGTCGAAGCCCCTTCTACGAGCAGTACTTC.

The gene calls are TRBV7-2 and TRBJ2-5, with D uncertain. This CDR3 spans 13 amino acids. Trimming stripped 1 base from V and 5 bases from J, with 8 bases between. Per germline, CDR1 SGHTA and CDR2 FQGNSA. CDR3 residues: CASSLGARETQYF. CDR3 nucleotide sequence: TGTGCCAGCAGCTTAGGCGCTCGCGAGACCCAGTACTTC. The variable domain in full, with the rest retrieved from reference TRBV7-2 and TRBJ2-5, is GAGVSQSPSNKVTEKGKDVELRCDPISGHTALYWYRQSLGQGLEFLIYFQGNSAPDKSGLPSDRFSAERTGGSVSTLTIQRTQQEDSAVYLCASSLGARETQYFGPGTRLLVL.

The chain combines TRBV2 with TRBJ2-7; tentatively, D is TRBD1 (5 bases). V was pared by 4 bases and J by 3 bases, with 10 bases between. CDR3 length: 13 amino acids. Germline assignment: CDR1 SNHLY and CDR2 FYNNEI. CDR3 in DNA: TGTGCCAGCAGTGTGGACAACCTCTACGAGCAGTACTTC. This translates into CASSVDNLYEQYF.

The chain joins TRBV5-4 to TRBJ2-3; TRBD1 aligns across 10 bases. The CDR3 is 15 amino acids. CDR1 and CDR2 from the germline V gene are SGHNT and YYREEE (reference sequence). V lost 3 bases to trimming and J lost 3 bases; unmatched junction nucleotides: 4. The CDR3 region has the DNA TGTGCCAGCAGCTCCGGGACAGGGGCTACAGATACGCAGTATTTT. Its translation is CASSSGTGATDTQYF.

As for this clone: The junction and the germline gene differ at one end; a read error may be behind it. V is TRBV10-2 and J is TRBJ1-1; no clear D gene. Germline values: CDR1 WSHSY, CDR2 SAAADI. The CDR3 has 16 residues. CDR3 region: CASNELYGNLLTEAFF. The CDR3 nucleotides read TGCGCCAGCAATGAGCTTTATGGTAATCTACTGACTGAAGCTTTCTTT.

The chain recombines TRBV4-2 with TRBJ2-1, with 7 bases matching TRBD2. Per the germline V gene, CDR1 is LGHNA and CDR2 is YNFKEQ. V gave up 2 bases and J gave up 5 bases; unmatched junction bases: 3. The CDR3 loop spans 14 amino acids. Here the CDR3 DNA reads TGTGCCAGCAGCCAACTAGCGGAAAACAATGAGCAGTTCTTC. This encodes CASSQLAENNEQFF.

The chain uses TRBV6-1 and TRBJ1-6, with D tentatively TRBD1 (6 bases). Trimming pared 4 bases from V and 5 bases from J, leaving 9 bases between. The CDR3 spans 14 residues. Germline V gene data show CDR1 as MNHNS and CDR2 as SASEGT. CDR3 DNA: TGTGCCAGCAGTGGACAGGCGAATAATTCACCCCTCCACTTT. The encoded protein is CASSGQANNSPLHF.

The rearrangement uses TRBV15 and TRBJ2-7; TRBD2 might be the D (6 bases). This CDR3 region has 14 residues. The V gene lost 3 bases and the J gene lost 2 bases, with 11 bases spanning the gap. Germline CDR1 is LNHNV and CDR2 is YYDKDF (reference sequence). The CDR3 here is CATSSHGGTYEQYF. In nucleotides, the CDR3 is TGTGCCACCAGCAGCCACGGAGGGACCTACGAGCAGTACTTC.

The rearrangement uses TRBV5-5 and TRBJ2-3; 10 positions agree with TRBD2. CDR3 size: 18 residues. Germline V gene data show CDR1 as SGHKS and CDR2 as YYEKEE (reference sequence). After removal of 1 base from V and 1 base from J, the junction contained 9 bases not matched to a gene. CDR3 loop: CASSLSGSGRLGTDTQYF. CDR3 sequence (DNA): TGTGCCAGCAGCTTGTCGGGTAGCGGGAGGCTCGGCACAGATACGCAGTATTTT. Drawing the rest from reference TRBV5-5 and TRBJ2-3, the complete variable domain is DAGVTQSPTHLIKTRGQQVTLRCSPISGHKSVSWYQQVLGQGPQFIFQYYEKEERGRGNFPDRFSARQFPNYSSELNVNALLLGDSALYLCASSLSGSGRLGTDTQYFGPGTRLTVL.

CDR3 residues: CASSPGTNYGYTF. DNA for the CDR3: TGTGCCAGCAGTCCCGGGACAAACTATGGCTACACCTTC. V and J are TRBV28 and TRBJ1-2; a possible D gene is TRBD1 (6 bases). CDR1 and CDR2 (germline): MDHEN, SYDVKM. Trimming removed 5 bases at V and 2 bases at J, with 9 bases between. The CDR3 consists of 13 residues.